Shown below are 20 T cell receptor beta chains from a single sample sequenced in a study of blood T cell repertoires in COVID-19. Assay used: immunoSEQ multiplex PCR; TCRdb lists only in-frame clones, some missing. Altogether tens of thousands of clones are present, around 86% being singletons, with the ten largest covering 2.5% to 3%. The sample was peripheral blood. These receptors were taken from a man older than 75 with acute or convalescent COVID-19.

The gene calls are TRBV5-8 and TRBJ2-3; TRBD2 matches at 7 bases. The CDR3 loop spans 15 amino acids. In germline, CDR1 is SGHTS, CDR2 YDEGEE. The V and J ends lost 4 bases and 5 bases, in that order; junction bases with no gene match: 10. In DNA form, the CDR3 reads TGTGCCAGCAGCCGCCCCGGGGAGGGGATAGATACGCAGTATTTT. Translated, it gives CASSRPGEGIDTQYF.

This clone has just one count. This rearrangement joins TRBV6-5 to TRBJ1-2; D is possibly TRBD1 (6 bases). Trimming left V 2 bases short and J 0 bases short, with 7 bases between. This CDR3 has 14 residues. Germline V gene data show CDR1 as MNHEY and CDR2 as SVGAGI. CDR3 DNA sequence: TGTGCCAGCAGTTACCGGACAGCTAACTATGGCTACACCTTC. It is translated as CASSYRTANYGYTF.

This chain joins TRBV7-9 and TRBJ1-5, with 7 positions matching TRBD1. Trimming cost V 1 base and J 4 bases; bases outside gene matches: 7. Germline CDR1 and CDR2: SEHNR and FQNEAQ (reference sequence). The CDR3 runs to 16 residues. CDR3 sequence (DNA): TGTGCCAGCAGCTTAGACGGCAGGGGGGATAATCAGCCCCAGCATTTT. It yields the protein CASSLDGRGDNQPQHF.

The J gene is TRBJ2-1, the V gene TRBV2, with TRBD2 as a possible D gene (5 bases). With 7 bases removed from V and 0 bases from J, the gap between germline ends came to 13 bases. CDR3 length: 15 residues. Per germline, CDR1 SNHLY and CDR2 FYNNEI. The chain's CDR3 is CASTSGMSSYNEQFF. DNA for the CDR3: TGTGCCAGCACGTCGGGGATGAGCTCCTACAATGAGCAGTTCTTC.

The CDR3 DNA follows: TGTGCCAGCAGAGGCCCCGGGACAGGGTATGGCTACACCTTC. This gives the protein CASRGPGTGYGYTF. V gene TRBV2 combines with J gene TRBJ1-2, with 9 bases fitting TRBD1. This CDR3 region has 14 residues. Looked up from germline, CDR1 is SNHLY and CDR2 is FYNNEI. V trimming: 6 bases; J trimming: 5 bases; junction bases outside the gene matches: 7.

A word on this clone: At one end the junction does not follow the germline gene, possibly because of a read error. The chain is built from TRBV6-5 and TRBJ1-6; 8 nucleotides align to TRBD1. CDR1 and CDR2 from the germline V gene are MNHEY and SVGAGI. The CDR3 runs to 14 residues. The CDR3 here is CASRRTGHNSPLHF. The CDR3 nucleotides are TGTGCCAGCAGACGGACAGGGCATAACTCACCCCTCCACTTT.

V and J are TRBV5-8 and TRBJ2-1, with D possibly matching TRBD2 (6 bases). V lost 2 bases to trimming and J lost 10 bases, with 19 bases between them. Per the germline V gene, CDR1 is SGHTS and CDR2 is YDEGEE. This CDR3 is built from 15 residues. The CDR3 protein is CASSFLEGRLGEQFF. The CDR3 DNA is TGTGCCAGCAGCTTTCTGGAGGGGCGGCTTGGAGAGCAGTTCTTC.

This chain joins TRBV29-1 and TRBJ2-7; D not certain. Per germline, CDR1 SQVTM and CDR2 ANQGSEA. V was clipped by 8 bases and J by 1 base, with 15 bases between them. CDR3 length: 13 residues. The DNA of the CDR3 is TGCAGCATTATTAACTCGGGTTCCTACGAGCAGTACTTC. Protein: CSIINSGSYEQYF.

This sequence joins TRBV21-1 and TRBJ1-3; TRBD1, the table's D call, lacks a check against the DNA. TRBV21-1 is a pseudogene segment. The CDR3 is 17 residues long. In nucleotides, the CDR3 is TGTGCCAGCAGCAAAGGAGACACAGGGGACTCTGGAAACACCATATATTTT. It specifies CASSKGDTGDSGNTIYF.

The CDR3 here is CASNSQGARQPQHF. The CDR3 nucleotides read TGTGCCAGCAACTCACAGGGGGCACGTCAGCCCCAGCATTTT. The chain joins TRBV5-6 to TRBJ1-5, with 9 bases matching TRBD1. This CDR3 has 14 residues. CDR1 SGHDT and CDR2 YYEEEE come from the germline V gene. V dropped 6 bases and J dropped 6; count of bases not matched to a gene: 7.

The chain links TRBV3-1 (or the pseudogene TRBV3-2) to TRBJ2-1; the match to TRBD2 covers 10 bases. CDR3 size: 15 residues. Germline V gives CDR1 LGHDT, CDR2 YNNKEL (reference sequence). With V trimmed by 3 bases and J by 9 bases, 8 bases remained unmatched. The CDR3, as DNA: TGTGCCAGCAGCCAGGGGCTAGCGGGAGCTCGTGAGCAGTTCTTC. It translates to CASSQGLAGAREQFF.

This clone was recorded a few times. The rearrangement links TRBV2 to TRBJ1-2, with TRBD1 identical over 9 bases. The junction had 7 bases not matched to a gene; V was cut back by 5 bases and J by 6 bases. Germline V gene lookup returns CDR1 SNHLY and CDR2 FYNNEI. CDR3 size: 14 residues. This CDR3 is CASSLRDRVDGYTF. The CDR3 DNA is TGTGCCAGCAGTTTACGGGACAGGGTGGATGGCTACACCTTC.

The V and J genes are TRBV9 and TRBJ1-6; TRBD1 matches at 9 bases. This CDR3 comprises 14 residues. Germline assignment: CDR1 SGDLS and CDR2 YYNGEE. V was clipped by 3 bases and J by 9 bases; unmatched bases: 4. CDR3 amino acids: CASSGDRVVSPLHF. The CDR3 nucleotides read TGTGCCAGCAGCGGGGACAGGGTTGTTTCACCCCTCCACTTT. Full variable domain (remainder filled in from reference TRBV9 and TRBJ1-6): DSGVTQTPKHLITATGQRVTLRCSPRSGDLSVYWYQQSLDQGLQFLIQYYNGEERAKGNILERFSAQQFPDLHSELNLSSLELGDSALYFCASSGDRVVSPLHFGNGTRLTVT.

The chain employs TRBV19 and TRBJ2-3, with 9 bases lining up with TRBD2. V lost 3 bases to trimming and J lost 2 bases; unmatched junction nucleotides: 15. Germline CDR1 and CDR2: LNHDA and SQIVND (reference sequence). The CDR3 has 19 residues. This CDR3 is CASSIQGSSGKINTDTQYF. CDR3 in DNA: TGTGCCAGTAGTATCCAGGGTTCTAGCGGGAAGATTAACACAGATACGCAGTATTTT.

The chain couples TRBV3-1 (or the pseudogene TRBV3-2) to TRBJ1-3; 7 bases align to TRBD1. Germline V gene lookup returns CDR1 LGHDT and CDR2 YNNKEL (reference sequence). The trim removed 8 bases at V and 4 bases at J, leaving 5 bases unmatched. There are 13 residues in the CDR3. In nucleotides, the CDR3 is TGTGCCAGCTCCACGGGACAGGGAAACACCATATATTTT. It yields the protein CASSTGQGNTIYF.

The rearrangement links TRBV6-5 to TRBJ2-5, with D perhaps matching TRBD1 (5 bases). Germline V gives CDR1 MNHEY, CDR2 SVGAGI. The CDR3 has 13 amino acids. Trimming removed 4 bases at V and 7 bases at J, with 13 bases between. CDR3 loop: CASSSTEVGTQYF. As DNA, the CDR3 is TGTGCCAGCAGTTCGACAGAGGTTGGGACCCAGTACTTC.

The V and J genes are TRBV5-1 and TRBJ2-7; 14 nucleotides agree with TRBD2. With 3 bases clipped from V and 4 bases from J, the junction kept 6 bases outside the gene matches. The CDR3 runs 16 residues. Germline lookup yields CDR1 SGHRS and CDR2 YFSETQ. The CDR3 nucleotides are TGCGCCAGCAGCTCCCCGGGACTAGCGGGAGCTTACGAGCAGTACTTC. It is translated as CASSSPGLAGAYEQYF.

The V gene is TRBV5-6, the J gene TRBJ1-3; D is perhaps TRBD1 (6 bases). Deletions cut 5 bases from V and 3 bases from J, with 9 bases between. The CDR3 is made up of 13 amino acids. Germline CDR1 reads SGHDT; CDR2 reads YYEEEE. The CDR3: CASRYRDGNTIYF. CDR3 bases: TGTGCCAGCAGATACAGGGATGGAAACACCATATATTTT.

This chain links TRBV6-6 with TRBJ2-2; 7 nucleotides agree with TRBD1. V lost 5 bases and J lost 3; bases outside the gene matches: 12. The CDR3 is 17 amino acids. Per the germline V gene, CDR1 is MNHNY and CDR2 is SVGAGI (reference sequence). The CDR3: CASSPGRDRVDTGELFF. The DNA of the CDR3 is TGTGCCAGCAGTCCCGGCCGAGACAGGGTCGACACCGGGGAGCTGTTTTTT.

This sequence joins TRBV4-1 and TRBJ2-7, with TRBD2 matching 10 bases. Germline lookup yields CDR1 MGHRA and CDR2 YSYEKL. Germline trimming cut 2 bases from V and 2 bases from J; bases unmatched to any gene: 3. The CDR3 contains 15 residues. The CDR3 spells CASSQTSGAPYEQYF. For the CDR3, the DNA is TGCGCCAGCAGCCAAACTAGCGGGGCCCCCTACGAGCAGTACTTC.